Each of the 20 T cell receptor beta chains below was sequenced from the same sample in a study of CD8 T cells in acute hepatitis C reinfection. Overall study results and limits: Preferential TRBV04 and TRBV06 usage appeared in all groups and was not explained by the naive pool.

Time point given: at least 347 days after estimated infection, following spontaneous clearance. Sequencing of hepatitis C virus-specific cells was done ex vivo rather than after in vitro expansion. The data were produced by immunoSEQ multiplex PCR, yet TCRdb's version contains in-frame clones alone and is incomplete. The data contain 2,000 to 3,000 clones, roughly two thirds of them singletons. The sequencing used HCV NS3-1073 tetramer-sorted CD8+ T cells from PBMCs, collected at follow-up. Receptor source: a man in his forties or fifties who spontaneously cleared hepatitis C infection.

Only a few counts were recorded for this clone. The CDR3: CAWTQGPRRMRYTEAFF. The CDR3 DNA is TGTGCCTGGACCCAGGGTCCGAGAAGGATGAGGTACACTGAAGCTTTCTTT. The chain links TRBV30 to TRBJ1-1; D may be TRBD1 (5 bases). CDR3 length: 17 amino acids. CDR1 and CDR2 (germline): GTSNPN, SVGIG (reference sequence). Trimming stripped 4 bases from V and 3 bases from J, with 24 bases between.

The rearrangement uses TRBV11-2 and TRBJ2-5; D is possibly TRBD2 (5 bases). The V gene's germline CDR1 is SGHAT and CDR2 FQNNGV. The CDR3 totals 16 residues. With 1 base removed from V and 7 bases from J, the gap between germline ends came to 19 bases. DNA of the CDR3: TGTGCCAGCAGCTTAGGTGGCCGGGCCGTAGGAGGGACCCAGTACTTC. Amino acids: CASSLGGRAVGGTQYF. The variable domain in full, with the rest retrieved from reference TRBV11-2 and TRBJ2-5, is EAGVAQSPRYKIIEKRQSVAFWCNPISGHATLYWYQQILGQGPKLLIQFQNNGVVDDSQLPKDRFSAERLKGVDSTLKIQPAKLEDSAVYLCASSLGGRAVGGTQYFGPGTRLLVL.

This chain connects TRBV10-3 to TRBJ2-3; D remains unclear. Germline V gives CDR1 ENHRY, CDR2 SYGVKD. V shed 3 bases and J shed 0 bases, with 4 bases lying between them. The CDR3 contains 13 residues. This CDR3 reads CAISEGSTDTQYF. CDR3 DNA sequence: TGTGCCATCAGTGAAGGCAGCACAGATACGCAGTATTTT.

The chain employs TRBV15 and TRBJ2-4; D might be TRBD2 (7 bases). The V gene's germline CDR1 is LNHNV and CDR2 YYDKDF (reference sequence). Trimming cost V 1 base and J 10 bases, with 17 bases left between them. The CDR3 extends over 15 amino acids. The DNA for the CDR3 is TGTGCCACCAGCAGAGCAGGGGCCGGGGGAGGGATTCAGTACTTC. Protein sequence: CATSRAGAGGGIQYF.

The chain carries TRBV11-2 and TRBJ2-2; TRBD2 aligns across 10 bases. The CDR3 consists of 18 residues. V shed 5 bases, J shed 0 bases, and the junction held 9 bases outside the gene matches. Germline V gene sequence: CDR1 SGHAT, CDR2 FQNNGV. CDR3 protein: CASSQEVAGGTNTGELFF. CDR3 in DNA: TGTGCCAGCAGCCAAGAAGTAGCGGGGGGCACGAACACCGGGGAGCTGTTTTTT.

This clone showed up just a few times. The chain couples TRBV2 to TRBJ1-1; D not certain. V was trimmed by 7 bases and J by 6 bases, leaving 9 bases between them. The CDR3 covers 11 residues. From germline, CDR1 is SNHLY and CDR2 FYNNEI. CDR3 protein: CASTGQPEAFF. In DNA, the CDR3 is TGTGCCAGCACGGGCCAGCCTGAAGCTTTCTTT.

The chain joins TRBV4-1 to TRBJ1-2, with 8 bases fitting TRBD1. Germline-derived CDR1 and CDR2 are MGHRA and YSYEKL. Trimming cost V 4 bases and J 4 bases; bases outside gene matches: 11. The CDR3 has 16 residues. The CDR3 loop is CASSPRQGQGSYGYTF. Here the CDR3 DNA reads TGCGCCAGCAGCCCGCGACAGGGGCAAGGGAGCTATGGCTACACCTTC.

This clone has only a few counts. The chain is built from TRBV4-2 and TRBJ2-7; D unresolved. Trimming left V 0 bases short and J 4 bases short, with 7 bases between. Germline-derived CDR1 and CDR2 are LGHNA and YNFKEQ. There are 13 residues in the CDR3. The CDR3 protein is CASSQDFEYEQYF. CDR3 nucleotides: TGTGCCAGCAGCCAAGATTTTGAGTACGAGCAGTACTTC.

In DNA form, the CDR3 reads TGCGCCAGCAGCGGGACAGGGGGGTACGAGCAGTACTTC. Its translation: CASSGTGGYEQYF. The V gene is TRBV5-1, the J gene TRBJ2-5; 11 nucleotides match TRBD1. The J call may not be correct, given that the DNA end is closer to TRBJ2-7. This CDR3 spans 13 amino acids. Germline CDR1 SGHRS, CDR2 YFSETQ.

The chain links TRBV6-1 to TRBJ1-5; maybe TRBD1 (5 bases). The CDR3 extends over 15 amino acids. Germline CDR1 MNHNS, CDR2 SASEGT. The V end lost 4 bases, the J end lost 5 bases, and 15 bases lay between the germline ends. This CDR3 reads CASSVLYRGDQPQHF. CDR3 coding DNA: TGTGCCAGCAGTGTTCTGTATAGGGGTGATCAGCCCCAGCATTTT.

This clone appeared a few times. This chain uses TRBV28 with TRBJ2-3, with D possibly matching TRBD1 (6 bases). This CDR3 has 13 residues. Per the germline V gene, CDR1 is MDHEN and CDR2 is SYDVKM. The CDR3 DNA reads TGTACCACCCGGGACATCTTCACAGATACGCAGTATTTT. This sequence encodes CTTRDIFTDTQYF.

This rearrangement joins TRBV29-1 to TRBJ2-3; tentatively, D is TRBD2 (5 bases). The germline gives CDR1 SQVTM, CDR2 ANQGSEA. V was pared by 0 bases and J by 2 bases, with 15 bases between. This CDR3 is 16 amino acids long. The CDR3 sequence: CSVEDPDGGITDTQYF. In nucleotides, the CDR3 is TGCAGCGTTGAAGATCCGGATGGAGGAATCACAGATACGCAGTATTTT.

V and J are TRBV28 and TRBJ2-3; 11 bases match TRBD2. V was clipped by 4 bases and J by 7 bases; unmatched bases: 7. The germline CDR1 and CDR2 sequences are MDHEN and SYDVKM. The CDR3 extends over 15 amino acids. The CDR3 protein is CASSSLAGGLYTQYF. CDR3 DNA: TGTGCCAGCAGTTCGTTAGCGGGAGGGCTATATACGCAGTATTTT.

This sequence joins TRBV7-3 and TRBJ2-7; 13 bases are shared with TRBD2. The CDR3 runs 15 residues. Trimming removed 5 bases from V and 6 bases from J; junction bases left unmatched: 7. Germline V gives CDR1 SGHTA, CDR2 FQGTGA. The CDR3 sequence: CASSPSGTSGIEQYF. The CDR3 DNA sequence: TGTGCCAGCAGCCCATCGGGGACTAGCGGGATCGAGCAGTACTTC.

V gene TRBV19 combines with J gene TRBJ1-5, with 7 positions matching TRBD1. Per germline, CDR1 LNHDA and CDR2 SQIVND (reference sequence). The CDR3 has 16 residues. The V segment lost 5 bases and the J segment 5 bases; nucleotides outside the gene matches: 12. The CDR3 spells CASSELGGAWDQPQHF. DNA for the CDR3: TGTGCCAGTAGTGAGCTAGGGGGCGCCTGGGATCAGCCCCAGCATTTT.

This sequence joins TRBV4-3 and TRBJ2-2; possible D gene TRBD2, 5 bases. CDR3 length equals 15 residues. Germline V gene sequence: CDR1 LGHNA, CDR2 YSLEER. The V gene lost 0 bases and the J gene lost 6 bases, with 11 bases spanning the gap. CDR3 nucleotide sequence: TGCGCCAGCAGCCAAGAAGTGGGAGCCCCCGGGGAGCTGTTTTTT. Amino acids: CASSQEVGAPGELFF.

The chain joins TRBV2 to TRBJ2-5, with 8 bases aligning to TRBD1. CDR3 length: 14 residues. The junction had 7 bases not matched to a gene; V was cut back by 6 bases and J by 4 bases. CDR1 and CDR2 (germline): SNHLY, FYNNEI. CDR3 bases: TGTGCCAGCAGCCCAAGCAGGGGGCGAGAGACCCAGTACTTC. Translated, it gives CASSPSRGRETQYF.

Concerning this clone itself: One end of the junction varies from germline; a read error may be responsible. Additional DNA sequences in this sample encode the identical CDR3. The chain joins TRBV5-6 to TRBJ1-1; no definite D call. The CDR3 extends over 13 amino acids. Germline V lookup: CDR1 SGHDT, CDR2 YYEEEE. CDR3 in DNA: TGTGCCAGCAGCTTCGGACGGAACACTGAGGCTTTCTTT. Amino acids: CASSFGRNTEAFF.

The CDR3: CASSKGQPQETQYF. Written as DNA, the CDR3 is TGTGCCAGCAGTAAGGGACAGCCACAAGAGACCCAGTACTTC. The rearrangement links TRBV6-6 to TRBJ2-5; TRBD1 matches at 7 bases. The CDR3 has 14 amino acids. Looked up from germline, CDR1 is MNHNY and CDR2 is SVGAGI (reference sequence). V lost 5 bases, J lost 2 bases, and 5 bases stayed unmatched.

V usage is TRBV10-3 and J usage is TRBJ1-2; D is undetermined. Per germline, CDR1 ENHRY and CDR2 SYGVKD. V was pared by 4 bases and J by 3 bases, with 12 bases between. The CDR3 sequence is 14 residues long. CDR3 in amino acids: CAISVGPSYYGYTF. The CDR3 DNA is TGTGCCATCAGTGTGGGCCCCAGTTACTATGGCTACACCTTC.